These 14 T cell receptor beta chains originate from one sample sequenced in a study of T cells expressing NK-cell markers. TCRdb re-called the 5' RACE reads and shows each CDR3 protein once, DNA omitted. The sample holds 200,000 to 300,000 distinct CDR3 sequences. The specimen sequenced was blood T cells: a sorted CD56 or NKG2C T cell subset, CD4+ or CD8+ T cells, or bulk PBMC T cells (not recorded which). These receptors were taken from a young man in good health.

The chain links TRBV6-5 to TRBJ2-5. This CDR3 spans 12 amino acids. Germline V lookup: CDR1 MNHEY, CDR2 SVGAGI. The chain's CDR3 is CASARDQETQYF.

V is TRBV6-5 and J is TRBJ2-7; with no DNA, the TCRdb D assignment of TRBD2 cannot be verified. The CDR3 runs 15 residues. Germline V gene lookup returns CDR1 MNHEY and CDR2 SVGAGI. Here the CDR3 reads CASSYSQLASYEQYF.

The chain is built from TRBV18 and TRBJ1-2. The germline V gene encodes CDR1 KGHSH and CDR2 LQKENI. This CDR3 contains 12 residues. The CDR3 is CASSNNNYGYTF.

This sequence joins TRBV5-1 and TRBJ1-4; TCRdb reports TRBD1, a call that lacks DNA to check it against. Germline CDR1 SGHRS, CDR2 YFSETQ. The CDR3 totals 14 residues. The CDR3 reads CASSNGGFQGNQFF. The full variable domain, with the rest looked up from reference TRBV5-1 and TRBJ1-4, is KAGVTQTPRYLIKTRGQQVTLSCSPISGHRSVSWYQQTPGQGLQFLFEYFSETQRNKGNFPGRFSGRQFSNSRSEMNVSTLELGDSALYLCASSNGGFQGNQFFGSGTQLSVL.

The V call is TRBV12-3 or TRBV12-4, the J call TRBJ2-3; TCRdb names TRBD1, which stays unverified in the absence of DNA. This CDR3 spans 16 amino acids. This CDR3 is CASSSWTGGSTDTQYF.

The CDR3 protein is CASSLGWVADTQYF. This sequence joins TRBV7-2 and TRBJ2-3. The CDR3 is 14 amino acids. The germline V gene encodes CDR1 SGHTA and CDR2 FQGNSA.

The rearrangement links TRBV20-1 to TRBJ1-1; TCRdb reports TRBD1, a call that lacks DNA to check it against. The V gene's germline CDR1 is DFQATT and CDR2 SNEGSKA (reference sequence). The length of the CDR3 is 14 residues. CDR3 sequence: CSAPAQGGITEAFF.

V usage is TRBV20-1 and J usage is TRBJ1-5. Germline V lookup: CDR1 DFQATT, CDR2 SNEGSKA (reference sequence). The length of the CDR3 is 14 residues. The CDR3 spells CSASPPSANQPQHF.

V and J are TRBV29-1 and TRBJ2-5. The CDR3 sequence is 13 residues long. CDR1 is SQVTM, CDR2 ANQGSEA, per germline. The chain's CDR3 is CSANRHVRETQYF.

The V call is TRBV4-3, the J call TRBJ2-1. The CDR3 consists of 15 residues. Germline CDR1 is LGHNA and CDR2 is YSLEER. CDR3 region: CASSQSRSSYNEQFF.

The rearrangement links TRBV20-1 to TRBJ2-5. Germline loops: CDR1 DFQATT, CDR2 SNEGSKA (reference sequence). This CDR3 has 15 amino acids. CDR3 in amino acids: CSAIHIVTRQETQYF.

The rearrangement links TRBV7-2 to TRBJ2-3; TCRdb selects TRBD1, and the lack of DNA leaves this call unchecked. Germline V gene sequence: CDR1 SGHTA, CDR2 FQGNSA. The CDR3 has 16 amino acids. The CDR3 sequence: CASSLGQGGSSDTQYF. Supplemented by reference TRBV7-2 and TRBJ2-3, the full variable domain reads GAGVSQSPSNKVTEKGKDVELRCDPISGHTALYWYRQSLGQGLEFLIYFQGNSAPDKSGLPSDRFSAERTGGSVSTLTIQRTQQEDSAVYLCASSLGQGGSSDTQYFGPGTRLTVL.

This chain uses TRBV20-1 with TRBJ2-1; TCRdb proposes TRBD2, but this gene call is untestable without DNA. Germline assignment: CDR1 DFQATT and CDR2 SNEGSKA (reference sequence). There are 11 residues in the CDR3. CDR3 in amino acids: CSAREQREQFF.

V gene TRBV18 combines with J gene TRBJ1-5. The CDR3 extends over 15 amino acids. Germline CDR1 is KGHSH and CDR2 is LQKENI. CDR3 sequence: CASSPKEISNQPQHF.